This paragraph covers one T cell receptor beta chain sequence. The target antigen is unknown. These data are taken from a study of shared clonotypes between healthy human individuals. Study information: Three plates each covered CD4 naive and memory; CD8 naive two, CD8 memory one.

Overall study findings and caveats: Naive CD4 clonotypes were shared across several donors at roughly 4.6%. Sampling used blood alone; tissue repertoires probably differ.

CD45RO negativity and positive selection for CCR7 defined naive CD8 cells, a population that excluded terminally differentiated effector memory CD45RA+ cells. CDR3 length: 15 amino acids. In germline, CDR1 is SGHAT, CDR2 FQNNGV. Trimming cost V 4 bases and J 3 bases; bases outside gene matches: 8. Genomic DNA from each subset was divided evenly over several immunoSEQ plates. TCRdb keeps only in-frame clones here, not all; method: immunoSEQ multiplex PCR. This sample has about 2.1 million clones, with approximately 92% found just once. The chain has TRBV11-2 and TRBJ1-1; 7 bases agree with TRBD1. The material sequenced was naive CD8+ T cells from PBMCs. This TCR was sampled from a man between 18 and 29 years old in good health. Some clones in this sample may be carry-over from other donors' samples. CDR3 residues: CASSSVQTGDTEAFF. The CDR3 coding sequence is TGTGCCAGCAGCTCAGTGCAAACAGGGGACACTGAAGCTTTCTTT.